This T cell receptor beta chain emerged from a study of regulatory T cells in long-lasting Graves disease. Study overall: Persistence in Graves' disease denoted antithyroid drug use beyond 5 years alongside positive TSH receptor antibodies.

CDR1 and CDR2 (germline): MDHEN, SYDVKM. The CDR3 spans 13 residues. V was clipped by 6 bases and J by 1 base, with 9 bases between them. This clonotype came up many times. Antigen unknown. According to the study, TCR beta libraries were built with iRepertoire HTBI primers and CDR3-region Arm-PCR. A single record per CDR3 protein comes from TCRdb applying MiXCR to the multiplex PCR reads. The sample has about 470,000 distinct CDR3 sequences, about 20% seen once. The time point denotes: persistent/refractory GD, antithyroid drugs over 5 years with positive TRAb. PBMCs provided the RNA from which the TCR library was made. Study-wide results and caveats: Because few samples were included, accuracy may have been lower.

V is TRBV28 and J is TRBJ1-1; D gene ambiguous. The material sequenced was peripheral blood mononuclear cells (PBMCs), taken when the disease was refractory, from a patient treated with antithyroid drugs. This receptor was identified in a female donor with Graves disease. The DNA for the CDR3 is TGTGCCAGCAGCTTACGTACGAACACTGAAGCTTTCTTT. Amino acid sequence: CASSLRTNTEAFF.